This is a list of T cell receptor beta chains from one sample in a study of blood T cell repertoires in COVID-19. Method: immunoSEQ multiplex PCR; TCRdb's copy keeps in-frame clones and lacks some. The repertoire includes about 210,000 clones, 80% to 90% of them detected once, and about 5% sits in the top ten. Sequencing was done on a sample of peripheral blood. These receptors came from a woman older than 75 with acute or convalescent COVID-19. CDR3s include the opening cysteine and the closing phenylalanine or tryptophan. Each record gives: clone size, V gene, CDR3 protein. Clone size is given for some rows only: seen once, a few or many times, or a class if the clone is expanded.

clone size: NA; V gene: TRBV7-9; CDR3 protein: CASSSWDRENYGYTF
clone size: NA; V gene: TRBV3-1/TRBV3-2; CDR3 protein: CASSLGRGHGYTF
clone size: NA; V gene: TRBV10-3; CDR3 protein: CAIREASSTDTQYF
clone size: NA; V gene: TRBV7-2; CDR3 protein: CASSRPTKEYEQYF
clone size: NA; V gene: TRBV2; CDR3 protein: CASSEIPGATGELFF
clone size: once; V gene: TRBV4-1; CDR3 protein: CASSLSGSSLNEQFF
clone size: NA; V gene: TRBV5-1; CDR3 protein: CASSLATSEDEQFF
clone size: NA; V gene: TRBV19; CDR3 protein: CASSGGQGRNTIYF
clone size: NA; V gene: TRBV28; CDR3 protein: CASRAGGKGAIAKNIQYF
clone size: NA; V gene: TRBV7-8; CDR3 protein: CASSRTGSNYGYTF
clone size: many; V gene: TRBV5-5; CDR3 protein: CASSPIGQGKAYNEQFF
clone size: NA; V gene: TRBV6-6; CDR3 protein: CASREQGGGELFF
clone size: NA; V gene: TRBV19; CDR3 protein: CASSMFSGFNQPQHF
clone size: NA; V gene: TRBV19; CDR3 protein: CASSRSGWNTGELFF
clone size: once; V gene: TRBV2; CDR3 protein: CASGRETQYF
clone size: NA; V gene: TRBV10-3; CDR3 protein: CASSSVYEQYF
clone size: NA; V gene: TRBV12-3/TRBV12-4; CDR3 protein: CASRPTGDYGYTF
clone size: NA; V gene: TRBV2; CDR3 protein: CASSVYDEKLFF
clone size: NA; V gene: TRBV19; CDR3 protein: CASSAQQGARDTEAFF
clone size: few; V gene: TRBV6-5; CDR3 protein: CASSYGSGQYEQYF
clone size: NA; V gene: TRBV7-2; CDR3 protein: CASSPARLAGGRADTQYF
clone size: few; V gene: TRBV7-3; CDR3 protein: CASSTLGTSTIGELFF
clone size: NA; V gene: TRBV5-4; CDR3 protein: CASSQTSGSADTQYF
clone size: NA; V gene: TRBV5-1; CDR3 protein: CASSPGSRNNQPQHF
clone size: NA; V gene: TRBV6-2/TRBV6-3; CDR3 protein: CASSYPLGGNSYNEQFF
clone size: NA; V gene: TRBV5-5; CDR3 protein: CASSLDGGVLINEQFF
clone size: NA; V gene: TRBV7-2; CDR3 protein: CASSPREFIGQPQHF
clone size: NA; V gene: TRBV9; CDR3 protein: CASSVVASGSATNTGELFF
clone size: NA; V gene: TRBV18; CDR3 protein: CASSPNRGPRGTGELFF
clone size: once; V gene: TRBV5-1; CDR3 protein: CASSLVDRLRGRDSTDTQYF
clone size: NA; V gene: TRBV6-6; CDR3 protein: CASSYGWRINFYEQYF
clone size: once; V gene: TRBV18; CDR3 protein: CASSPLPTGFTDTQYF
clone size: NA; V gene: TRBV6-2/TRBV6-3; CDR3 protein: CASSYGGQQVNQPQHF
clone size: NA; V gene: TRBV9; CDR3 protein: CASSGQVLHTNYGYTF
clone size: NA; V gene: TRBV7-2; CDR3 protein: CASSLGLSRTANIQYF
clone size: NA; V gene: TRBV4-1; CDR3 protein: CASSLIGQGNYGYTF
clone size: NA; V gene: TRBV29-1; CDR3 protein: CSVDRQGALSTEAFF
clone size: NA; V gene: TRBV24-1; CDR3 protein: CATGLAGVWDTQYF
clone size: once; V gene: TRBV27; CDR3 protein: CASSDFRAGNYGYTF
clone size: NA; V gene: TRBV18; CDR3 protein: CASSSQRDLASFGANVLTF
clone size: NA; V gene: TRBV7-6; CDR3 protein: CASSPRSGTGFFPGELFF
clone size: few; V gene: TRBV7-3; CDR3 protein: CASSRDSGNTEAFF
clone size: NA; V gene: TRBV12-5; CDR3 protein: CASGLIDTEAFF
clone size: NA; V gene: TRBV12-3/TRBV12-4; CDR3 protein: CASSFSNQPQHF
clone size: once; V gene: TRBV5-7; CDR3 protein: CASSQRTDQETQYF
clone size: NA; V gene: TRBV7-3; CDR3 protein: CASSFLSGDTQYF
clone size: NA; V gene: TRBV4-2; CDR3 protein: CASSPSTGGSTDTQYF
clone size: NA; V gene: TRBV5-1; CDR3 protein: CASSLALGGGNEQFF
clone size: NA; V gene: TRBV5-4; CDR3 protein: CASSLFTGGYTEAFF
clone size: NA; V gene: TRBV28; CDR3 protein: CASNSLAAGANVLTF
clone size: NA; V gene: TRBV4-2; CDR3 protein: CASSLDSTPHQPQHF
clone size: NA; V gene: TRBV18; CDR3 protein: CASSPPSGTRSNNEQFF
clone size: NA; V gene: TRBV5-1; CDR3 protein: CASSPGQGGGANVLTF
clone size: NA; V gene: TRBV5-1; CDR3 protein: CASSLSLAAPGELFF